These 20 T cell receptor beta chains were sequenced from one sample in a study of CD8+ T cells in alopecia areata. Extracted from the samples, RNA was reverse transcribed into cDNA to serve as the sequencing template. Some clones are missing from TCRdb's copy, which holds only in-frame ones; the method was immunoSEQ multiplex PCR. This table has around 140,000 clones, 58% appearing once. This specimen was CD4+ T cells sorted from blood, taken at week 0. The receptors shown here come from a human donor with alopecia areata.

The chain employs TRBV5-4 and TRBJ2-7; 8 bases are a match to TRBD1. The J segment lost 5 bases and the V segment lost 3 bases, leaving 7 bases of the junction unmatched. The CDR3 has 14 residues. Germline assignment: CDR1 SGHNT and CDR2 YYREEE (reference sequence). CDR3 sequence reads: CASSYGQGPNEQYF. CDR3 sequence (DNA): TGTGCCAGCAGCTACGGACAGGGTCCCAACGAGCAGTACTTC.

The chain employs TRBV7-6 and TRBJ2-3; D possibly corresponds to TRBD1 (5 bases). Germline-derived CDR1 and CDR2 are SGHVS and FNYEAQ. This CDR3 region has 13 residues. V lost 5 bases, J lost 2 bases, and 8 bases lay in between. The DNA of the CDR3 is TGTGCCAGCAGCCCCAGGGACACAGATACGCAGTATTTT. Translated, it gives CASSPRDTDTQYF.

This clone was observed a handful of times. The gene calls are TRBV4-1 and TRBJ2-7; 10 positions agree with TRBD2. With V trimmed by 3 bases and J by 7 bases, 9 bases remained unmatched. This CDR3 region has 15 residues. Germline V gene sequence: CDR1 MGHRA, CDR2 YSYEKL. The CDR3 region has the DNA TGCGCCAGCAGCCAGCCGACTAGCGGGTCGATGGAGCAGTACTTC. Its protein product is CASSQPTSGSMEQYF.

The V gene is TRBV5-1, the J gene TRBJ1-1; 7 bases are shared with TRBD1. This CDR3 has 13 amino acids. V lost 2 bases, J lost 8 bases, and 6 bases stayed unmatched. The germline CDR1 and CDR2 sequences are SGHRS and YFSETQ. CDR3 DNA sequence: TGCGCCAGCAGCTTCGGACAGGCCGACGAAGCTTTCTTT. It encodes CASSFGQADEAFF.

The chain uses TRBV6-6 and TRBJ2-1; TRBD1 agrees at 8 bases. Germline CDR1 MNHNY, CDR2 SVGAGI (reference sequence). Germline trimming cut 4 bases from V and 2 bases from J; bases unmatched to any gene: 7. The CDR3 is 16 amino acids. Written as DNA, the CDR3 is TGTGCCAGCAGTTTGAGACAGGGGAACGCCTACAATGAGCAGTTCTTC. Encoded protein: CASSLRQGNAYNEQFF.

The chain employs TRBV7-2 and TRBJ2-1, with a possible D match to TRBD2 (5 bases). From germline, CDR1 is SGHTA and CDR2 FQGNSA. V was trimmed by 5 bases and J by 13 bases, leaving 15 bases between them. The CDR3 totals 12 residues. The CDR3 is CASSLDPGLQFF. The CDR3 DNA reads as TGTGCCAGCAGCCTGGACCCGGGATTACAGTTCTTC.

This chain links TRBV30 with TRBJ1-6; 8 nucleotides align to TRBD1. Germline-derived CDR1 and CDR2 are GTSNPN and SVGIG (reference sequence). CDR3 size: 13 residues. With V trimmed by 2 bases and J by 9 bases, 3 bases remained unmatched. The CDR3 is CAWSSTGGSPLHF. The DNA for the CDR3 is TGTGCCTGGAGTTCTACAGGGGGTTCACCCCTCCACTTT.

The chain recombines TRBV4-1 with TRBJ2-1; no firm D call. Trimming took 3 bases from V and 1 from J, leaving 13 bases between them. The germline CDR1 and CDR2 sequences are MGHRA and YSYEKL. The CDR3 is 16 amino acids. The CDR3 coding sequence is TGCGCCAGCAGCCAGATAGACATGCTATCCTACAATGAGCAGTTCTTC. The encoded protein is CASSQIDMLSYNEQFF.

The J gene is TRBJ2-2, the V gene TRBV7-2; no clear D gene. V was pared by 5 bases and J by 5 bases, with 18 bases between. The CDR3 runs to 16 residues. Germline V CDR1 and CDR2: SGHTA, FQGNSA. CDR3: CASSPQRARRTGELFF. In DNA, the CDR3 is TGTGCCAGCAGCCCCCAAAGGGCCCGACGTACCGGGGAGCTGTTTTTT.

This clone has only one observation. The V gene is TRBV7-8, the J gene TRBJ2-5, with 12 bases fitting TRBD2. The V segment lost 8 bases and the J segment 4 bases; nucleotides outside the gene matches: 5. CDR3 length: 14 amino acids. The germline CDR1 and CDR2 sequences are SGHVS and FQNEAQ. The CDR3 sequence is CASGLAGGSETQYF. The CDR3 DNA is TGTGCCAGCGGCCTAGCGGGGGGGTCAGAGACCCAGTACTTC. The entire variable domain, with the rest obtained from reference TRBV7-8 and TRBJ2-5, is as follows: GAGVSQSPRYKVAKRGQDVALRCDPISGHVSLFWYQQALGQGPEFLTYFQNEAQLDKSGLPSDRFFAERPEGSVSTLKIQRTQQEDSAVYLCASGLAGGSETQYFGPGTRLLVL.

This clone was detected only a few times. The chain couples TRBV29-1 to TRBJ2-3; 7 nucleotides align to TRBD1. CDR1 SQVTM and CDR2 ANQGSEA come from the germline V gene. This CDR3 spans 14 amino acids. The V and J ends lost 4 bases and 6 bases, in that order; junction bases with no gene match: 10. The CDR3 protein is CSVGTGGVQDTQYF. In DNA form, the CDR3 reads TGCAGCGTTGGGACAGGTGGCGTTCAGGATACGCAGTATTTT.

A note on this clone: A read error may account for a junction end that differs from germline. CDR3 loop: CVSSAPSLDTQYF. CDR3 DNA: TGTGTCAGCAGTGCTCCTTCCTTGGATACGCAGTATTTT. The J gene is TRBJ2-3, the V gene TRBV6-6; D ambiguous. Germline V gene sequence: CDR1 MNHNY, CDR2 SVGAGI (reference sequence). This CDR3 contains 13 residues.

The CDR3 loop is CASSPGTREQYF. CDR3 in DNA: TGTGCCAGCAGCCCGGGGACACGGGAGCAGTACTTC. The J gene is TRBJ2-7, the V gene TRBV7-9, with a tentative D call TRBD1 (6 bases). From germline, CDR1 is SEHNR and CDR2 FQNEAQ (reference sequence). This CDR3 contains 12 residues. Between the trimmed V and J ends, which lost 5 bases and 7 bases, there was a span of 12 bases.

This chain connects TRBV29-1 to TRBJ1-5; the D is unclear. CDR1 is SQVTM, CDR2 ANQGSEA, per germline. V shed 5 bases and J shed 4 bases, with 18 bases lying between them. This CDR3 has 15 amino acids. The CDR3 nucleotides read TGCAGCGTTCGGGGAGGCATTTGGAATAATCAGCCCCAGCATTTT. Its protein is CSVRGGIWNNQPQHF.

This clone was counted a few times. The chain joins TRBV25-1 to TRBJ2-7, with unresolved D. In germline, CDR1 is MGHDK, CDR2 SYGVNS. Trimming removed 3 bases at V and 2 bases at J, with 8 bases between. CDR3 size: 13 residues. The chain's CDR3 is CASSDTPAYEQYF. Written as DNA, the CDR3 is TGTGCCAGCAGTGACACGCCTGCCTACGAGCAGTACTTC.

The rearrangement links TRBV4-3 to TRBJ2-7, with D uncertain. The V and J ends lost 1 base and 5 bases respectively, with 15 bases between them. CDR1 is LGHNA, CDR2 YSLEER, per germline. This CDR3 is built from 15 residues. The CDR3, as DNA: TGCGCCAGCAGCCAAGGTGATAGCCTAGGGAACGAGCAGTACTTC. It yields the protein CASSQGDSLGNEQYF.

In its sample, this clone was seen a few times. The gene calls are TRBV29-1 and TRBJ2-5, with 7 bases aligning to TRBD1. Germline V gene lookup returns CDR1 SQVTM and CDR2 ANQGSEA. The CDR3 length is 14 residues. Trimming at V came to 4 bases and at J to 0 bases, leaving 5 bases not matched to a gene. The CDR3 DNA reads TGCAGCGTTGCAGTGACAGGGTACCAAGAGACCCAGTACTTC. Its protein is CSVAVTGYQETQYF.

The chain links TRBV4-1 to TRBJ1-5; D gene unclear. Deletions cut 0 bases from V and 10 bases from J, with 10 bases between. The CDR3 spans 13 residues. Germline V gene data show CDR1 as MGHRA and CDR2 as YSYEKL. The CDR3 DNA reads TGCGCCAGCAGCCAAGAGTACGACTCACCCCAGCATTTT. It yields the protein CASSQEYDSPQHF.

The chain couples TRBV25-1 to TRBJ1-4; D is unclear. The V gene's germline CDR1 is MGHDK and CDR2 SYGVNS. This CDR3 has 15 amino acids. V dropped 2 bases and J dropped 6 bases, with 13 bases sitting between them. The CDR3 region is CASSESRIVDEKLFF. The CDR3 DNA is TGTGCCAGCAGTGAAAGTAGAATCGTGGATGAAAAACTGTTTTTT.

This sequence joins TRBV6-5 and TRBJ1-2, with 9 bases aligning to TRBD1. The CDR3 contains 14 residues. With 5 bases clipped from V and 8 bases from J, the junction kept 9 bases outside the gene matches. The V gene's germline CDR1 is MNHEY and CDR2 SVGAGI. CDR3 sequence (DNA): TGTGCCAGCAGTCCGCGGACAGGGGCAGGAGGCTACACCTTC. Translated: CASSPRTGAGGYTF.